This T cell receptor (beta chain) was retrieved from a study of T cell responses to AZD1222 COVID-19 vaccine. Concerning this clone itself: Its antigen remains unknown.

Study-level results: Regions 160-218 and 743-854 dominated among vaccine-associated CD4 TCRs spanning spike. Unmutated variant regions are reportedly the target of nearly half of TCRs that are spike-specific.

Here immunoSEQ multiplex PCR was the method, and the copy in TCRdb shows in-frame clones only, minus some. The sample lists around 110,000 clones, 80% to 90% occurring once. The receptor's source is an adult in good health. This specimen was peripheral blood, taken on day 0 of AZD1222 vaccination.

The CDR3 protein is CASSRAGANVLTF. As DNA, the CDR3 is TGTGCCAGCTCCCGGGCTGGGGCCAACGTCCTGACTTTC. This chain joins TRBV12-3 or TRBV12-4 and TRBJ2-6; D gene ambiguous. The CDR3 length is 13 residues. V lost 8 bases, J lost 2 bases, and 7 bases lay in between.